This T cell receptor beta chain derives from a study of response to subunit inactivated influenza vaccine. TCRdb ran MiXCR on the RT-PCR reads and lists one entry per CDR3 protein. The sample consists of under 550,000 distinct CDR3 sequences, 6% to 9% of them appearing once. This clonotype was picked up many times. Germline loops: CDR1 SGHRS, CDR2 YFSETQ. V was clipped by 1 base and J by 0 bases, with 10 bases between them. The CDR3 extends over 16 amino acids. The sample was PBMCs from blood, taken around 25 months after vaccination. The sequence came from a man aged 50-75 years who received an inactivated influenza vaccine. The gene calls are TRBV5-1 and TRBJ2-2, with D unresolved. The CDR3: CASSLFVGANTGELFF. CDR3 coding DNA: TGCGCCAGCAGCTTGTTTGTTGGAGCGAACACCGGGGAGCTGTTTTTT.